This T cell receptor (beta chain) was sequenced in a study of lymphopenia after photon versus proton radiotherapy. This table comes from immunoSEQ multiplex PCR, and its TCRdb copy is limited to in-frame clones, with some not included. This sample yields approximately 170,000 clones, of which 70% to 90% are seen a single time; 4% to 5% belongs to the top ten. The length of the CDR3 is 14 residues. CDR1 and CDR2 (germline): KGHSH, LQKENI. After removal of 6 bases from V and 0 bases from J, the junction contained 4 bases not matched to a gene. The rearrangement links TRBV18 to TRBJ1-2; 7 nucleotides line up with TRBD1. This TCR was sampled from a man aged 50 to 59 with gastric cancer. The material sequenced was peripheral blood, taken from a patient treated with photon-based radiotherapy. The CDR3 protein is CASSGQSANYGYTF. The CDR3 DNA sequence: TGTGCCAGCTCGGGACAGTCAGCTAACTATGGCTACACCTTC.